The 32 T cell receptor beta chains given below trace back to one sample, sequenced in a study of blood T cell repertoires in COVID-19. Measured with immunoSEQ multiplex PCR; TCRdb has only the in-frame clones, and not every one. The data contain 150,000 to 200,000 clones, roughly 87% of them singletons. Specimen: peripheral blood. These receptors originate from a man aged 18-30 years who had recovered from COVID-19.

The chain has TRBV5-6 and TRBJ2-1; a possible D gene is TRBD1 (6 bases). Trimming left V 0 bases short and J 9 bases short, with 19 bases between. Germline V CDR1 and CDR2: SGHDT, YYEEEE. CDR3 size: 16 residues. CDR3 coding DNA: TGTGCCAGCAGCTTGGGTGGGGGCTCCCGTAATGGTGAGCAGTTCTTC. Translating it yields CASSLGGGSRNGEQFF.

The chain links TRBV5-6 to TRBJ2-3, with 7 bases identical to TRBD1. Germline V lookup: CDR1 SGHDT, CDR2 YYEEEE. The CDR3 is made up of 15 amino acids. Unmatched junction bases numbered 2, after V lost 0 bases and J lost 1 base. CDR3 nucleotides: TGTGCCAGCAGCTTGGGGGACAGAGGCACAGATACGCAGTATTTT. Protein sequence: CASSLGDRGTDTQYF.

The chain has TRBV18 and TRBJ2-7; 9 bases are a match to TRBD1. The germline CDR1 and CDR2 sequences are KGHSH and LQKENI. V lost 1 base to trimming and J lost 3 bases; unmatched junction nucleotides: 1. This CDR3 contains 14 residues. For the CDR3, the DNA is TGTGCCAGCTCACCACGGGGACAGGGCTACGAGCAGTACTTC. Translated: CASSPRGQGYEQYF. Variable domain in full (rest from reference TRBV18 and TRBJ2-7): NAGVMQNPRHLVRRRGQEARLRCSPMKGHSHVYWYRQLPEEGLKFMVYLQKENIIDESGMPKERFSAEFPKEGPSILRIQQVVRGDSAAYFCASSPRGQGYEQYFGPGTRLTVT.

The V and J genes are TRBV2 and TRBJ2-3; 11 positions agree with TRBD2. V lost 6 bases to trimming and J lost 6 bases; unmatched junction nucleotides: 14. The CDR3 spans 17 residues. In germline, CDR1 is SNHLY, CDR2 FYNNEI. Here the CDR3 reads CASSGGLAVLLRDTQYF. CDR3 bases: TGTGCCAGCAGCGGGGGACTAGCGGTCCTCTTACGGGATACGCAGTATTTT.

This chain connects TRBV6-5 to TRBJ2-7; perhaps TRBD2 as D (6 bases). V gave up 4 bases and J gave up 7 bases, with 17 bases separating them. The CDR3 length is 14 residues. The germline CDR1 and CDR2 sequences are MNHEY and SVGAGI. The DNA for the CDR3 is TGTGCCAGCAGTTGGCGGGGTTTGGTTGAAGAGCAGTACTTC. Translating it yields CASSWRGLVEEQYF.

The CDR3 DNA is TGCAGTGCCCGACAGGCGCAGCCCCTCCACTTT. The encoded protein is CSARQAQPLHF. The rearrangement links TRBV20-1 to TRBJ1-6; TRBD1 is a possible D gene (6 bases). Between the trimmed V and J ends, which lost 6 bases and 13 bases, there was a span of 13 bases. CDR1 and CDR2 (germline): DFQATT, SNEGSKA (reference sequence). This CDR3 is 11 amino acids long.

V is TRBV10-1 and J is TRBJ1-1; D gene ambiguous. The length of the CDR3 is 14 residues. Germline-derived CDR1 and CDR2 are WNHNN and SYGVQD (reference sequence). V was shortened by 0 bases and J by 1 base, with 6 bases between the two germline ends. CDR3 sequence (DNA): TGCGCCAGCAGTGAGTCCGGGGAGAACACTGAAGCTTTCTTT. Translating it yields CASSESGENTEAFF.

J is TRBJ2-2 and V is TRBV2, with TRBD2 as a possible D gene (6 bases). V shed 7 bases and J shed 5 bases, with 20 bases lying between them. Germline V gene lookup returns CDR1 SNHLY and CDR2 FYNNEI. The CDR3 has 16 amino acids. The CDR3 region is CASKGGGNGRTGELFF. Here the CDR3 DNA reads TGTGCCAGCAAGGGAGGCGGGAACGGAAGGACCGGGGAGCTGTTTTTT.

The chain uses TRBV7-8 and TRBJ2-5; TRBD2 aligns across 10 bases. This CDR3 is built from 15 residues. Germline CDR1 SGHVS, CDR2 FQNEAQ. V trimming: 5 bases; J trimming: 3 bases; junction bases outside the gene matches: 6. The CDR3 sequence is CASSTYLAGEETQYF. DNA for the CDR3: TGTGCCAGCAGCACCTACCTAGCGGGAGAAGAGACCCAGTACTTC.

The V call is TRBV28, the J call TRBJ2-3, with 10 bases identical to TRBD2. Germline loops: CDR1 MDHEN, CDR2 SYDVKM. V was pared by 4 bases and J by 1 base, with 11 bases of the junction left unmatched. The CDR3 is 18 residues long. The CDR3 nucleotides read TGTGCCAGCAGTTCCCCGAGGATAGCGGGAGGACGCACAGATACGCAGTATTTT. Its protein product is CASSSPRIAGGRTDTQYF.

This clone was seen once. V gene TRBV19 combines with J gene TRBJ2-7; D might be TRBD2 (7 bases). The germline V gene has CDR1 LNHDA and CDR2 SQIVND (reference sequence). Trimming shortened V by 6 bases and J by 5 bases, and 26 bases separated the two germline ends. This CDR3 contains 17 residues. CDR3 loop: CASSPFYEGGRRDEQYF. The CDR3, as DNA: TGTGCCAGTAGCCCTTTCTACGAGGGGGGGCGCAGAGACGAGCAGTACTTC.

This chain links TRBV6-1 with TRBJ2-1; 8 bases fit TRBD1. V shed 0 bases, J shed 2 bases, and the junction held 6 bases outside the gene matches. This CDR3 is built from 17 residues. Per germline, CDR1 MNHNS and CDR2 SASEGT. CDR3 sequence reads: CASSEALDRGPYNEQFF. The CDR3 DNA follows: TGTGCCAGCAGTGAAGCATTAGACAGGGGCCCCTACAATGAGCAGTTCTTC.

V usage is TRBV4-3 and J usage is TRBJ2-7; 8 bases are a match to TRBD1. This CDR3 has 15 residues. The V gene end was trimmed by 1 base and the J gene end by 3 bases; junction bases not matched to a gene: 5. The germline V gene encodes CDR1 LGHNA and CDR2 YSLEER. CDR3: CASSQGAGGIYEQYF. In DNA, the CDR3 is TGCGCCAGCAGCCAAGGGGCAGGGGGCATCTACGAGCAGTACTTC.

The J gene is TRBJ1-5, the V gene TRBV4-1; 8 bases match TRBD1. The CDR3 is made up of 18 amino acids. The J segment lost 6 bases and the V segment lost 0 bases, leaving 13 bases of the junction unmatched. Germline V gene data show CDR1 as MGHRA and CDR2 as YSYEKL. In DNA form, the CDR3 reads TGCGCCAGCAGCCAAGAGTTCAAAGCAGGACAGGGTACTCAGCCCCAGCATTTT. Translation gives CASSQEFKAGQGTQPQHF.

This chain uses TRBV27 with TRBJ2-7; the match to TRBD2 covers 8 bases. The trim removed 5 bases at V and 3 bases at J, leaving 6 bases unmatched. The CDR3 contains 14 residues. The germline V gene has CDR1 MNHEY and CDR2 SMNVEV (reference sequence). The CDR3 reads CASSPAGGGYEQYF. As DNA, the CDR3 is TGTGCCAGCAGTCCGGCCGGGGGGGGCTACGAGCAGTACTTC.

This clone was counted at least ten times. V gene TRBV19 combines with J gene TRBJ1-6; TRBD1 agrees at 7 bases. The CDR3 is 14 amino acids. V lost 7 bases, J lost 6 bases, and 6 bases stayed unmatched. Germline CDR1 and CDR2: LNHDA and SQIVND (reference sequence). CDR3 nucleotides: TGTGCCAGTATGACCACAGGGGCTAATTCACCCCTCCACTTT. Residues: CASMTTGANSPLHF. The complete variable domain, with remaining parts taken from reference TRBV19 and TRBJ1-6, reads DGGITQSPKYLFRKEGQNVTLSCEQNLNHDAMYWYRQDPGQGLRLIYYSQIVNDFQKGDIAEGYSVSREKKESFPLTVTSAQKNPTAFYLCASMTTGANSPLHFGNGTRLTVT.

The chain links TRBV9 to TRBJ2-3; D unclear. This CDR3 region has 12 residues. Trimming removed 3 bases from V and 1 base from J, with 3 bases in between. Germline-derived CDR1 and CDR2 are SGDLS and YYNGEE. The CDR3 DNA reads as TGTGCCAGCAGCGGCGGCACAGATACGCAGTATTTT. Translating it yields CASSGGTDTQYF.

V gene TRBV18 combines with J gene TRBJ1-1; D possibly corresponds to TRBD1 (5 bases). This CDR3 is built from 15 residues. V dropped 4 bases and J dropped 1 base, with 13 bases sitting between them. Looked up from germline, CDR1 is KGHSH and CDR2 is LQKENI. CDR3 DNA sequence: TGTGCCAGCTCACAAACGAACCAGGGGAACACTGAAGCTTTCTTT. Its translation: CASSQTNQGNTEAFF. Full variable domain (missing parts from reference TRBV18 and TRBJ1-1): NAGVMQNPRHLVRRRGQEARLRCSPMKGHSHVYWYRQLPEEGLKFMVYLQKENIIDESGMPKERFSAEFPKEGPSILRIQQVVRGDSAAYFCASSQTNQGNTEAFFGQGTRLTVV.

The chain uses TRBV11-2 and TRBJ1-1; D unclear. Germline V gene lookup returns CDR1 SGHAT and CDR2 FQNNGV. CDR3 length: 12 residues. Trimming left V 1 base short and J 8 bases short, with 8 bases between. The CDR3 region is CASSLGGPEAFF. The CDR3 nucleotides read TGTGCCAGCAGCTTAGGAGGGCCCGAAGCTTTCTTT.

This clone was seen a few times. This chain joins TRBV6-2 or TRBV6-3 and TRBJ1-6; 8 bases map to TRBD1. The trim removed 5 bases at V and 7 bases at J, leaving 4 bases unmatched. The CDR3 loop spans 14 amino acids. CDR1 MNHEY and CDR2 SVGEGT come from the germline V gene. This CDR3 is CASSEDRENSPLHF. CDR3 nucleotides: TGTGCCAGCAGTGAGGACAGGGAAAATTCACCCCTCCACTTT.

The gene calls are TRBV5-4 and TRBJ1-4; no definite D call. V lost 3 bases to trimming and J lost 2 bases, with 11 bases between them. Per the germline V gene, CDR1 is SGHNT and CDR2 is YYREEE (reference sequence). CDR3 length: 15 residues. Written as DNA, the CDR3 is TGTGCCAGCAGCTCACAGAGCTCCACTAATGAAAAACTGTTTTTT. Translated: CASSSQSSTNEKLFF.

V is TRBV3-1 (or the pseudogene TRBV3-2) and J is TRBJ1-1, with 7 bases fitting TRBD1. Germline CDR1 and CDR2: LGHDT and YNNKEL (reference sequence). The V gene end was trimmed by 5 bases and the J gene end by 6 bases; junction bases not matched to a gene: 9. The CDR3 contains 14 residues. For the CDR3, the DNA is TGTGCCAGCAGCAAGAGGACAGGTTCGCCTGAAGCTTTCTTT. It specifies CASSKRTGSPEAFF.

The chain is built from TRBV5-5 and TRBJ1-1, with D perhaps TRBD1 (6 bases). Germline loops: CDR1 SGHKS, CDR2 YYEKEE (reference sequence). With 4 bases removed from V and 1 base from J, the gap between germline ends came to 14 bases. The CDR3 contains 15 residues. In DNA, the CDR3 is TGTGCCAGCAGCCTATTACAGGGATGGAACACTGAAGCTTTCTTT. It specifies CASSLLQGWNTEAFF.

This clone has a single count. The chain combines TRBV7-2 with TRBJ2-1; maybe TRBD2 (6 bases). V gave up 5 bases and J gave up 2 bases, with 10 bases separating them. The germline V gene encodes CDR1 SGHTA and CDR2 FQGNSA. CDR3 length: 14 amino acids. This CDR3 is CASSGTAAYNEQFF. The CDR3 nucleotides read TGTGCCAGCAGCGGGACTGCCGCCTACAATGAGCAGTTCTTC.

This rearrangement joins TRBV2 to TRBJ1-5, with D possibly TRBD1 on 6 matching bases. The length of the CDR3 is 13 residues. Germline CDR1 reads SNHLY; CDR2 reads FYNNEI. V was clipped by 6 bases and J by 5 bases, with 11 bases between them. The CDR3 nucleotides read TGTGCCAGCAGGACGAACAGGGATCAGCCCCAGCATTTT. Its protein is CASRTNRDQPQHF. The full variable domain, with the rest looked up from reference TRBV2 and TRBJ1-5, is EPEVTQTPSHQVTQMGQEVILRCVPISNHLYFYWYRQILGQKVEFLVSFYNNEISEKSEIFDDQFSVERPDGSNFTLKIRSTKLEDSAMYFCASRTNRDQPQHFGDGTRLSIL.

The rearrangement joins TRBV6-4 to TRBJ1-2, with no clear D. V lost 2 bases and J lost 4, with 11 bases in between. Germline V gene data show CDR1 as MRHNA and CDR2 as SNTAGT. The CDR3 runs 14 residues. CDR3 nucleotides: TGTGCCAGCAGTGACCTACCACGCGGCTATGGCTACACCTTC. Translation gives CASSDLPRGYGYTF.

This rearrangement joins TRBV7-9 to TRBJ2-7; TRBD2 agrees at 8 bases. This CDR3 spans 16 amino acids. Trimming took 1 base from V and 6 from J; bases not matched to a gene: 11. The germline V gene has CDR1 SEHNR and CDR2 FQNEAQ (reference sequence). The CDR3 coding sequence is TGTGCCAGCAGCTTAGGGCGAGGGCGGGAGGCTTCCGAGCAGTACTTC. Protein product: CASSLGRGREASEQYF.

The V gene is TRBV19, the J gene TRBJ2-1; possible D gene TRBD2, 6 bases. Trimming removed 6 bases at V and 0 bases at J, with 9 bases between. The CDR3 extends over 14 amino acids. Germline loops: CDR1 LNHDA, CDR2 SQIVND (reference sequence). CDR3 sequence reads: CASRTGSSYNEQFF. CDR3 coding DNA: TGTGCCAGTAGGACCGGGAGCTCCTACAATGAGCAGTTCTTC.

This clone was recorded a few times. The V and J genes are TRBV5-1 and TRBJ2-1; possible D gene TRBD1, 6 bases. This CDR3 has 15 residues. The germline V and J ends were trimmed by 0 bases and 2 bases, with 9 bases remaining between them. Germline loops: CDR1 SGHRS, CDR2 YFSETQ. The CDR3 nucleotides read TGCGCCAGCAGCTTGGGTGGACAGACCTACAATGAGCAGTTCTTC. It encodes CASSLGGQTYNEQFF.

CDR3 protein: CASSQMTSGYEQYF. CDR3 nucleotide sequence: TGTGCCAGCTCACAAATGACTAGCGGTTACGAGCAGTACTTC. J is TRBJ2-7 and V is TRBV18; 9 bases fit TRBD2. V was pared by 4 bases and J by 4 bases, with 5 bases of the junction left unmatched. Germline V gives CDR1 KGHSH, CDR2 LQKENI. This CDR3 comprises 14 residues.

V is TRBV14 and J is TRBJ2-2, with a weak D call TRBD1 (5 bases). This CDR3 contains 17 residues. The V and J ends lost 3 bases and 0 bases respectively, with 14 bases between them. Germline V gene sequence: CDR1 SGHDN, CDR2 FVKESK. DNA for the CDR3: TGTGCCAGCAGCCACCGACAGAATAATGCGAACACCGGGGAGCTGTTTTTT. The encoded protein is CASSHRQNNANTGELFF.

The chain carries TRBV6-5 and TRBJ1-4; possibly TRBD1 for D (6 bases). Germline lookup yields CDR1 MNHEY and CDR2 SVGAGI. V shed 3 bases and J shed 6 bases, with 14 bases lying between them. CDR3 length: 15 amino acids. The CDR3 coding sequence is TGTGCCAGCAGTTATCGACAGGCTAAACATGAAAAACTGTTTTTT. Its translation is CASSYRQAKHEKLFF.